The next 22 T cell receptor beta chains were all read from a single sample in a study of cytomegalovirus exposure and HLA in healthy donors. Primers: 60 Vbeta forward and 13 Jbeta reverse. Only in-frame clones appear in the TCRdb table, and some are missing; sequencing was by immunoSEQ multiplex PCR. The top ten clones hold roughly 0.75% of a sample with fewer than 200,000 clones, roughly 80% of them seen once. Sequencing was done on a sample of PBMCs. These receptors were collected from a woman in her late teens or twenties in good health and CMV-seronegative.

As for this clone: A read error may produce the germline difference seen at one junction end. In the same sample, other DNA sequences code for this CDR3. V usage is TRBV6-5 and J usage is TRBJ1-4; possibly TRBD1 for D (6 bases). This CDR3 region has 15 residues. In germline, CDR1 is MNHEY, CDR2 SVGAGI. The CDR3 reads CASSRGGGVNEKLFF. Here the CDR3 DNA reads TGTGCCAGCAGTCGAGGGGGAGGGGTAAATGAAAAGCTGTTTTTT.

The rearrangement links TRBV7-8 to TRBJ2-7, with TRBD1 matching over 8 bases. The V and J ends lost 5 bases and 1 base, in that order; junction bases with no gene match: 10. CDR3 size: 16 residues. In germline, CDR1 is SGHVS, CDR2 FQNEAQ. DNA of the CDR3: TGTGCCAGCAGCGTTCACAGGGGGTACGATTCCTACGAGCAGTACTTC. This codes for CASSVHRGYDSYEQYF.

This clone was seen a handful of times. This chain links TRBV5-1 with TRBJ1-1; tentatively, D is TRBD1 (5 bases). The CDR3 length is 15 residues. Deletions cut 1 base from V and 0 bases from J, with 10 bases between. Germline CDR1 reads SGHRS; CDR2 reads YFSETQ. The CDR3 loop reads CASSLTTGMNTEAFF. The DNA for the CDR3 is TGCGCCAGCAGCTTGACTACAGGCATGAACACTGAAGCTTTCTTT.

The rearrangement joins TRBV1 to TRBJ2-2; TRBD1 reflects the table's D call only, with no check against the DNA. TRBV1 is recorded as a pseudogene. This CDR3 comprises 17 residues. DNA for the CDR3: TGCACCAGCAGCCAAGATCGAGCAGGGGAGAACACCGGGGAGCTGTTTTTT. Translating it yields CTSSQDRAGENTGELFF.

The V gene is TRBV19, the J gene TRBJ2-7; a possible D gene is TRBD2 (7 bases). Trimming shortened V by 9 bases and J by 6 bases, and 24 bases separated the two germline ends. The CDR3 sequence is 15 residues long. Looked up from germline, CDR1 is LNHDA and CDR2 is SQIVND (reference sequence). CDR3 sequence: CASGRGGGGAIEQYF. In DNA form, the CDR3 reads TGTGCCAGCGGCCGAGGGGGAGGGGGGGCCATCGAGCAGTACTTC.

This chain connects TRBV29-1 to TRBJ1-2, with D hard to call. The CDR3 contains 11 residues. Germline CDR1 is SQVTM and CDR2 is ANQGSEA. Trimming removed 3 bases at V and 4 bases at J, with 6 bases between. The chain's CDR3 is CSVDRIYGYTF. The CDR3 bases are TGCAGCGTTGACAGGATCTATGGCTACACCTTC.

The chain employs TRBV6-1 and TRBJ2-2; the match to TRBD2 covers 8 bases. The germline V gene encodes CDR1 MNHNS and CDR2 SASEGT. This CDR3 comprises 15 residues. V was pared by 4 bases and J by 4 bases, with 5 bases of the junction left unmatched. CDR3 nucleotides: TGTGCCAGCAGTGTCCTCGCGGGGGGCACCGGGGAGCTGTTTTTT. Translation: CASSVLAGGTGELFF.

As regards this clone: The same CDR3 is also encoded by other DNA sequences in this sample. This chain joins TRBV28 and TRBJ2-7, with TRBD1 matching over 11 bases. The CDR3 is 17 amino acids. Looked up from germline, CDR1 is MDHEN and CDR2 is SYDVKM. With V trimmed by 6 bases and J by 5 bases, 15 bases remained unmatched. The CDR3 nucleotides read TGTGCCAGCAGCTTAGACCCTCTTGGACAGGGGGCTAACGAGCAGTACTTC. This translates into CASSLDPLGQGANEQYF.

The CDR3: CAHGVDTVETQYF. Written as DNA, the CDR3 is TGTGCTCATGGCGTAGACACGGTGGAGACCCAGTACTTC. The chain joins TRBV2 to TRBJ2-5; D call uncertain. The V gene's germline CDR1 is SNHLY and CDR2 FYNNEI. This CDR3 region has 13 residues.

This chain joins TRBV7-2 and TRBJ2-5; tentative D call: TRBD2 (6 bases). This CDR3 is 11 amino acids long. V dropped 5 bases and J dropped 5 bases, with 6 bases sitting between them. CDR1 is SGHTA and CDR2 is FQGNSA in the germline V gene. The CDR3 coding sequence is TGTGCCAGCAGCGCGGGGGAGACCCAGTACTTC. It translates to CASSAGETQYF.

The V call is TRBV6-1, the J call TRBJ2-7; TRBD2 is a possible D gene (6 bases). Germline loops: CDR1 MNHNS, CDR2 SASEGT. Trimming took off 3 bases at V and 7 bases at J, with 19 bases between the two ends. The CDR3 loop spans 15 amino acids. The CDR3 sequence: CASSDVGSLYEEQYF. CDR3 nucleotides: TGTGCCAGCAGTGATGTCGGGAGTTTATATGAGGAGCAGTACTTC.

The chain employs TRBV6-1 and TRBJ2-2, with a weak D call TRBD1 (7 bases). V lost 4 bases to trimming and J lost 0 bases, with 18 bases between them. This CDR3 is built from 18 residues. Germline V lookup: CDR1 MNHNS, CDR2 SASEGT. The CDR3 region has the DNA TGTGCCAGCAGTGGCGGGACAGCAAGAAAAGCGAACACCGGGGAGCTGTTTTTT. It yields the protein CASSGGTARKANTGELFF.

This chain links TRBV6-5 with TRBJ2-1; 13 bases line up with TRBD2. The length of the CDR3 is 16 residues. Germline V lookup: CDR1 MNHEY, CDR2 SVGAGI. V trimming: 2 bases; J trimming: 7 bases; junction bases outside the gene matches: 5. This CDR3 is CASSYLGLAGDNEQFF. CDR3 nucleotides: TGTGCCAGCAGTTACCTCGGACTAGCGGGAGATAATGAGCAGTTCTTC.

V usage is TRBV5-8 and J usage is TRBJ2-5, with a weak D call TRBD2 (6 bases). The CDR3 covers 16 residues. V was cut by 0 bases and J by 4 bases, with 16 bases left in between. In germline, CDR1 is SGHTS, CDR2 YDEGEE. In DNA form, the CDR3 reads TGTGCCAGCAGCTTGGCCCCGACTAGTTTCATAGAGACCCAGTACTTC. Translation gives CASSLAPTSFIETQYF.

V is TRBV11-2 and J is TRBJ2-7; 8 bases are a match to TRBD2. This CDR3 has 14 amino acids. The germline gives CDR1 SGHAT, CDR2 FQNNGV. With V trimmed by 0 bases and J by 5 bases, 3 bases remained unmatched. The CDR3 nucleotides read TGTGCCAGCAGCTTAGATGGACTAGCCGACGAGCAGTACTTC. Translation gives CASSLDGLADEQYF.

This clone has only a few counts. This chain joins TRBV18 and TRBJ2-7; 7 bases align to TRBD1. This CDR3 region has 16 residues. Looked up from germline, CDR1 is KGHSH and CDR2 is LQKENI. The trim removed 3 bases at V and 3 bases at J, leaving 11 bases unmatched. The CDR3 reads CASSPLYRGSLYEQYF. CDR3 in DNA: TGTGCCAGCTCACCCCTCTACAGGGGTTCCCTCTACGAGCAGTACTTC.

The chain joins TRBV5-1 to TRBJ2-7; no clear D gene. The germline V and J ends were trimmed by 0 bases and 3 bases, with 7 bases remaining between them. Germline lookup yields CDR1 SGHRS and CDR2 YFSETQ. There are 13 residues in the CDR3. The DNA for the CDR3 is TGCGCCAGCAGCTTGGACAGCTTCTACGAGCAGTACTTC. The encoded protein is CASSLDSFYEQYF.

Only one count was recorded for this clone. V gene TRBV12-5 combines with J gene TRBJ2-5; 9 bases are a match to TRBD1. From germline, CDR1 is LGHNT and CDR2 FRNRAP. The CDR3 has 15 amino acids. Trimming took 6 bases from V and 4 from J; bases not matched to a gene: 9. The CDR3, as DNA: TGTGCTAGTGGCCCGGGGACAGGGATGGGAGAGACCCAGTACTTC. Protein: CASGPGTGMGETQYF.

In its sample, this clone was seen a few times. The J gene is TRBJ1-1, the V gene TRBV6-1; 7 bases are shared with TRBD1. Germline-derived CDR1 and CDR2 are MNHNS and SASEGT. Trimming removed 10 bases from V and 4 bases from J; junction bases left unmatched: 9. There are 13 residues in the CDR3. The DNA for the CDR3 is TGTGCCATCAATGACAGGGTAGCCACTGAAGCTTTCTTT. Amino acids: CAINDRVATEAFF.

V gene TRBV18 combines with J gene TRBJ1-4, with D possibly matching TRBD1 (6 bases). The CDR3 loop spans 13 amino acids. V lost 4 bases and J lost 6, with 9 bases in between. CDR1 KGHSH and CDR2 LQKENI come from the germline V gene. CDR3 nucleotides: TGTGCCAGCTCACGGGGGCTTGATGAAAAACTGTTTTTT. Protein product: CASSRGLDEKLFF.

V gene TRBV7-9 combines with J gene TRBJ2-5; a weak D match, TRBD2 (7 bases). This CDR3 is 15 amino acids long. The germline V and J ends were trimmed by 2 bases and 5 bases, with 15 bases remaining between them. Germline V gives CDR1 SEHNR, CDR2 FQNEAQ (reference sequence). CDR3 sequence reads: CASSLKSAGAETQYF. The CDR3 DNA reads as TGTGCCAGCAGCTTAAAGTCCGCGGGGGCGGAGACCCAGTACTTC.

The rearrangement links TRBV5-6 to TRBJ1-1, with no clear D. This CDR3 has 15 residues. Germline V gene data show CDR1 as SGHDT and CDR2 as YYEEEE. V gave up 2 bases and J gave up 5 bases, with 16 bases separating them. Here the CDR3 DNA reads TGTGCCAGCAGCTTTACCAATTTTTTCAGGACTGAAGCTTTCTTT. This encodes CASSFTNFFRTEAFF.